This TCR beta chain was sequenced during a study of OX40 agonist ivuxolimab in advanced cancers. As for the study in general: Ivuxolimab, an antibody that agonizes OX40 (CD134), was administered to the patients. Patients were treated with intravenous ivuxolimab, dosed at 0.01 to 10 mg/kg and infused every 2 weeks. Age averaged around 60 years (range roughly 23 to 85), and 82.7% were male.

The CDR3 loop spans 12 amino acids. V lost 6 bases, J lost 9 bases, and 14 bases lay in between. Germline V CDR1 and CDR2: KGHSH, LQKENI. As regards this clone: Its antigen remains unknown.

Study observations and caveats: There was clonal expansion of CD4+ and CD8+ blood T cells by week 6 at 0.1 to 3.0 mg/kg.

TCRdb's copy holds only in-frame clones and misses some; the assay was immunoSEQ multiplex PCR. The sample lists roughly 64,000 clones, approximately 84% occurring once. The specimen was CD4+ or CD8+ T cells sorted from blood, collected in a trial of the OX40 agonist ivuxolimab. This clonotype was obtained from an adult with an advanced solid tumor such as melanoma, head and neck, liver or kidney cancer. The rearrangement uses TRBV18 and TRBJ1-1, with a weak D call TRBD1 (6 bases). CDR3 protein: CASSTAGAQAFF. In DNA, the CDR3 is TGTGCCAGCTCGACCGCGGGGGCCCAAGCTTTCTTT.